These 2 T cell receptor beta chains were sequenced from one sample in a study of shared clonotypes between healthy human individuals. The data were produced by immunoSEQ multiplex PCR, yet TCRdb's version contains in-frame clones alone and is incomplete. The sample carries some 690,000 clones, about 90% recorded once. Sample: memory CD8+ T cells from PBMCs. Documented subset: CD45RO+ cells pooled with CCR7-negative TemRA cells. These receptors originate from a young man in good health. Some clones in this sample may be carry-over from other donors' samples.

J is TRBJ1-1 and V is TRBV27, with a tentative D call TRBD1 (5 bases). The germline gives CDR1 MNHEY, CDR2 SMNVEV (reference sequence). The CDR3 extends over 15 amino acids. V lost 6 bases to trimming and J lost 1 base, with 15 bases between them. The CDR3 is CASSYRTYENTEAFF. In DNA, the CDR3 is TGTGCCAGCAGCTATAGGACATATGAGAACACTGAAGCTTTCTTT.

The CDR3 coding sequence is TGTGCCACCACCACGGAGGAGCGGCAGAACACCGGGGAGCTGTTTTTT. Its translation is CATTTEERQNTGELFF. This chain joins TRBV15 and TRBJ2-2; D may be TRBD2 (5 bases). With 7 bases removed from V and 1 base from J, the gap between germline ends came to 16 bases. In germline, CDR1 is LNHNV, CDR2 YYDKDF (reference sequence). The CDR3 has 16 amino acids.